Following are 8 T cell receptor beta chains from one sample sequenced in a study of blood T cells in healthy people across ages. For the second PCR, which ran for roughly 6 to 12 cycles, a sample-barcoded 5' primer and a J-beta primer mix were used. MiXCR, applied by TCRdb to the 5' RACE reads, yields one record per CDR3 protein. Here the sample spans 1.2 million to 1.5 million distinct CDR3 sequences, around 42% being singletons. The material sequenced was blood. The origin of the receptors is a woman younger than 30 in good health.

The CDR3 spells CASSLAGQRKSYEQYF. The CDR3 DNA is TGTGCCAGCAGCTTAGCGGGACAGCGAAAGAGCTACGAGCAGTACTTC. This chain uses TRBV7-9 with TRBJ2-7; TRBD1 matches at 7 bases. This CDR3 spans 16 amino acids. V shed 0 bases and J 3 bases; nucleotides not matched to a gene: 8. CDR1 is SEHNR and CDR2 is FQNEAQ in the germline V gene (reference sequence).

A note on this clonotype: Mismatch with germline at one junction end may stem from a read error. The chain carries TRBV12-5 and TRBJ1-5; D is unresolved. In germline, CDR1 is LGHNT, CDR2 FRNRAP. CDR3 length: 13 residues. The CDR3 DNA reads as TGTGCTAGTGTTTTGGTACCCGATCAGCCCCAGCATTTT. Translated: CASVLVPDQPQHF.

The gene calls are TRBV2 and TRBJ2-2, with 7 bases matching TRBD1. The CDR3 covers 19 residues. CDR1 is SNHLY and CDR2 is FYNNEI in the germline V gene. The V gene end was trimmed by 2 bases and the J gene end by 0 bases; junction bases not matched to a gene: 12. This chain's CDR3 is CASSERVGRQGANTGELFF. CDR3 DNA: TGTGCCAGCAGTGAACGTGTAGGTCGACAGGGAGCGAACACCGGGGAGCTGTTTTTT.

The rearrangement uses TRBV27 and TRBJ2-1, with TRBD2 matching over 8 bases. From germline, CDR1 is MNHEY and CDR2 SMNVEV (reference sequence). V was clipped by 7 bases and J by 6 bases; unmatched bases: 17. The CDR3 covers 17 residues. The CDR3 loop reads CASTQTSAGAAVNEQFF. The CDR3 DNA follows: TGTGCCAGCACTCAAACATCAGCGGGAGCGGCTGTCAATGAGCAGTTCTTC.

With respect to this clonotype: A much larger clone lies a single base off, so this may be a read error. The gene calls are TRBV10-1 and TRBJ1-2; the D is unclear. Trimming took 4 bases from V and 4 from J, leaving 22 bases between them. The CDR3 is made up of 17 amino acids. Germline-derived CDR1 and CDR2 are WNHNN and SYGVQD (reference sequence). The CDR3 DNA reads TGCGCCAGCAGTGGAATAAGGTCACGGCAGACGACCTATGGCTACACCTTC. This codes for CASSGIRSRQTTYGYTF.

The sample holds one count of this clonotype. The genes are TRBV7-9 and TRBJ2-7; no reliable D call. Trimming pared 4 bases from V and 0 bases from J, leaving 10 bases between. The CDR3 runs 14 residues. Per germline, CDR1 SEHNR and CDR2 FQNEAQ (reference sequence). CDR3 nucleotides: TGTGCCAGCAGCTACGGGCCAGCCTCCTACGAGCAGTACTTC. Translated: CASSYGPASYEQYF.

The chain joins TRBV5-1 to TRBJ2-7; D gene ambiguous. CDR3 size: 14 residues. The V end was cut by 6 bases, the J end by 2 bases, with 15 bases between. Per germline, CDR1 SGHRS and CDR2 YFSETQ. CDR3 protein: CASMETPGPYEQYF. CDR3 bases: TGCGCCAGCATGGAGACCCCGGGCCCCTACGAGCAGTACTTC.

The CDR3 DNA sequence: TGTGCCAGCAGTGTCAAGGAGTTGAACACTGAAGCTTTCTTT. This gives the protein CASSVKELNTEAFF. The V call is TRBV6-1, the J call TRBJ1-1, with D unresolved. CDR3 size: 14 residues. CDR1 is MNHNS, CDR2 SASEGT, per germline. Trimming stripped 4 bases from V and 0 bases from J, with 9 bases between.